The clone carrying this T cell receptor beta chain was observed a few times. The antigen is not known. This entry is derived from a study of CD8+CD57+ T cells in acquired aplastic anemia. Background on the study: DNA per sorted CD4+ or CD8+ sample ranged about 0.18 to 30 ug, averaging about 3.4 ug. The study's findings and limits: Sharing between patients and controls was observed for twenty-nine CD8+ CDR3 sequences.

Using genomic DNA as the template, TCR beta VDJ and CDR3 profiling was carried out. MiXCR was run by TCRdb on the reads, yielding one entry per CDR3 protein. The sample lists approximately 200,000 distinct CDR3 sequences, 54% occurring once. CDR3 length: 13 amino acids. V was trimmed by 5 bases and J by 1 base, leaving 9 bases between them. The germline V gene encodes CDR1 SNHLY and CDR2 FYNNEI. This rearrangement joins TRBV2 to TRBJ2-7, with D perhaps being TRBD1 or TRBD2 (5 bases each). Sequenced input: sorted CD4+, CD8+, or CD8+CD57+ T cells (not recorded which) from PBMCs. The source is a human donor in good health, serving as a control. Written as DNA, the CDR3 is TGTGCCAGCAGTCCGGGACGTTCCTACGAGCAGTACTTC. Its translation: CASSPGRSYEQYF.